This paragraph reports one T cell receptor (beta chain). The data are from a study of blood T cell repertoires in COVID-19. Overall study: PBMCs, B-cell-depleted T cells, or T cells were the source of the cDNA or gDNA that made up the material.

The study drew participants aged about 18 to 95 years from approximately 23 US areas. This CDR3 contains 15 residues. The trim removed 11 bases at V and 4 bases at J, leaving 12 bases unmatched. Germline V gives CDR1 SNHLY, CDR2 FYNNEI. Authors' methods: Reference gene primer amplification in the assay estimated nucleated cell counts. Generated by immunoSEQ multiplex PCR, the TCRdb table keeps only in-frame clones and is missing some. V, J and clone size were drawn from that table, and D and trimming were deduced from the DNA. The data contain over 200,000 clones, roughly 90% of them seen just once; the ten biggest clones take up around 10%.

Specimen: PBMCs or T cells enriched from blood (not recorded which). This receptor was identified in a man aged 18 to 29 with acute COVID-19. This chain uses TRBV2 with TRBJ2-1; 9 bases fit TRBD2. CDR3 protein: CAGELGTSSYNEQFF. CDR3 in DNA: TGTGCCGGCGAGCTAGGGACTAGCTCTTACAATGAGCAGTTCTTC.